This T cell receptor (beta chain) is from a study of early T cells in non-severe SARS-CoV-2 infection. The overall study: Sequenced bulk RNA came from whole blood that was unsorted, and chains were unpaired.

Study results and limitations: Private and CD4 specificities were missed by VDJdb matching, skewed to anti-spike CD8.

This clonotype was picked up a small number of times. Antigen unknown. The CDR3 covers 17 residues. Attachment of unique molecular identifiers to individual cDNA molecules was performed. TCRdb re-analysed the 5' RACE reads in MiXCR, keeping a single row per CDR3 protein. The sample contains roughly 80,000 distinct CDR3 sequences, about a sixth of which appear only once. Sample: whole blood. The chain links TRBV21-1 to TRBJ2-4; TRBD1 is the table's D call, not checked against the DNA. TRBV21-1 has pseudogene status. This sequence originates from an adult who was a healthcare worker with PCR-confirmed SARS-CoV-2 infection or an uninfected control (not recorded which). The CDR3 DNA reads as TGTGCCAGCAGCAAAACCAGGCAGGGCCTAGCCAAAAACATTCAGTACTTC. Its translation: CASSKTRQGLAKNIQYF.